What follows are 9 T cell receptor beta chains derived from one specimen sequenced in a study of neurological immune-mediated disorders. One entry per CDR3 protein, called by TCRdb with MiXCR from the 5' RACE reads. The sample has more than 70,000 distinct CDR3 sequences, roughly a sixth seen once. What was sequenced was PBMCs. Every receptor here comes from a woman aged 40 to 50 in good health.

This clonotype was seen at least ten times. The V gene is TRBV6-2 or TRBV6-3, the J gene TRBJ1-5; a possible D gene is TRBD1 (6 bases). Germline CDR1 MNHEY, CDR2 SVGEGT. The CDR3 totals 15 residues. V was cut by 6 bases and J by 5 bases, with 17 bases left in between. The CDR3 DNA follows: TGTGCCAGCAGAAGAGACAGGTCTTGGGATCAGCCCCAGCATTTT. It specifies CASRRDRSWDQPQHF.

The sample holds many counts of this clonotype. The chain employs TRBV7-2 and TRBJ2-3, with TRBD1 matching 11 bases. Germline V lookup: CDR1 SGHTA, CDR2 FQGNSA. The trim removed 3 bases at V and 6 bases at J, leaving 14 bases unmatched. This CDR3 is 18 amino acids long. The CDR3 region is CASSLKTGTGGPSDTQYF. The CDR3, as DNA: TGTGCCAGCAGCTTGAAGACCGGGACAGGGGGACCCTCGGATACGCAGTATTTT.

This clonotype was seen repeatedly, ten times or more. This sequence joins TRBV7-2 and TRBJ2-2, with D perhaps TRBD1 (6 bases). The CDR3 loop spans 15 amino acids. CDR1 and CDR2 from the germline V gene are SGHTA and FQGNSA. V gave up 1 base and J gave up 2 bases, with 8 bases separating them. The CDR3 DNA follows: TGTGCCAGCAGCTTAGTTGGGACAAACACCGGGGAGCTGTTTTTT. Its protein product is CASSLVGTNTGELFF. Complete variable domain (other parts from reference TRBV7-2 and TRBJ2-2): GAGVSQSPSNKVTEKGKDVELRCDPISGHTALYWYRQSLGQGLEFLIYFQGNSAPDKSGLPSDRFSAERTGGSVSTLTIQRTQQEDSAVYLCASSLVGTNTGELFFGEGSRLTVL.

This clonotype was counted many times. The chain carries TRBV12-3 or TRBV12-4 and TRBJ1-5, with TRBD1 as a possible D gene (5 bases). V lost 5 bases to trimming and J lost 3 bases, with 11 bases between them. This CDR3 is 14 amino acids long. The CDR3 protein is CASSLEQDNQPQHF. CDR3 bases: TGTGCCAGCAGTCTGGAACAGGACAATCAGCCCCAGCATTTT.

This rearrangement joins TRBV20-1 to TRBJ2-7, with 7 bases matching TRBD2. J gave up 4 bases and V 0 bases, and 9 bases lay outside the gene matches. This CDR3 spans 15 amino acids. The germline gives CDR1 DFQATT, CDR2 SNEGSKA (reference sequence). CDR3 loop: CSARDQLTSWYEQYF. The CDR3 region has the DNA TGCAGTGCTAGAGATCAGTTGACTAGCTGGTACGAGCAGTACTTC.

Many counts were recorded for this clonotype. J is TRBJ2-5 and V is TRBV27; unclear D gene. The CDR3 contains 13 residues. Looked up from germline, CDR1 is MNHEY and CDR2 is SMNVEV (reference sequence). Trimming cost V 5 bases and J 0 bases, with 7 bases left between them. CDR3 amino acids: CASSPPYQETQYF. DNA of the CDR3: TGTGCCAGCAGTCCACCGTACCAAGAGACCCAGTACTTC.

This clonotype was counted at least ten times. The J gene is TRBJ2-3, the V gene TRBV20-1; possible D gene TRBD2, 7 bases. Germline V gene data show CDR1 as DFQATT and CDR2 as SNEGSKA (reference sequence). The CDR3 consists of 15 residues. Trimming pared 7 bases from V and 0 bases from J, leaving 17 bases between. CDR3 sequence: CSGRMAGASTDTQYF. In DNA, the CDR3 is TGCAGTGGGAGGATGGCGGGGGCAAGCACAGATACGCAGTATTTT.

This clonotype showed up many times. V is TRBV6-5 and J is TRBJ2-5; D may correspond to TRBD1 or TRBD2 (6 bases each). CDR1 and CDR2 from the germline V gene are MNHEY and SVGAGI. The V end was cut by 5 bases, the J end by 5 bases, with 18 bases between. The CDR3 is 15 amino acids. The CDR3 protein is CASSNPVGGEETQYF. For the CDR3, the DNA is TGTGCCAGCAGTAACCCAGTGGGGGGCGAGGAGACCCAGTACTTC.

This clonotype was found many times. The J gene is TRBJ2-1, the V gene TRBV5-1, with 7 bases that match TRBD2. Germline assignment: CDR1 SGHRS and CDR2 YFSETQ. The CDR3 is 14 residues long. The ends lost 4 bases at V and 6 bases at J; junction bases unmatched: 7. CDR3 DNA sequence: TGCGCCAGCAGCCCCGGCGGCGGGAGCAATGAGCAGTTCTTC. Amino acids: CASSPGGGSNEQFF.